This passage covers 14 T cell receptor beta chains from one sample sequenced in a study of cytomegalovirus exposure and HLA in healthy donors. The protocol was immunoSEQ multiplex PCR, while the TCRdb copy is restricted to in-frame clones and leaves out a portion. This sample has 55,000 to 70,000 clones, with about 91% found just once. The sample was PBMCs. These receptor sequences come from a woman between 25 and 40 years old in good health and CMV-seronegative.

The rearrangement links TRBV4-2 to TRBJ2-7; 14 positions match TRBD2. V gave up 3 bases and J gave up 4 bases; unmatched junction bases: 8. The CDR3 has 17 residues. Per germline, CDR1 LGHNA and CDR2 YNFKEQ. The CDR3 protein is CASSHIGTSGSSYEQYF. For the CDR3, the DNA is TGTGCCAGCAGCCACATTGGGACTAGCGGGAGTTCGTACGAGCAGTACTTC.

The chain links TRBV19 to TRBJ1-3; D may be TRBD1 (6 bases). The CDR3 has 15 residues. CDR1 is LNHDA and CDR2 is SQIVND in the germline V gene (reference sequence). Trimming removed 5 bases at V and 0 bases at J, with 11 bases between. CDR3 residues: CASSVTGSSGNTIYF. In nucleotides, the CDR3 is TGTGCCAGTAGTGTTACAGGGTCCTCTGGAAACACCATATATTTT.

V gene TRBV30 combines with J gene TRBJ1-5; TRBD1 is a possible D gene (5 bases). Germline CDR1 GTSNPN, CDR2 SVGIG (reference sequence). Deletions cut 2 bases from V and 10 bases from J, with 15 bases between. The CDR3 runs 13 residues. CDR3: CAWSSGSISPQHF. Written as DNA, the CDR3 is TGTGCCTGGAGTTCAGGGTCGATCAGCCCCCAGCATTTT.

The chain carries TRBV9 and TRBJ2-5; 8 bases are a match to TRBD1. Germline CDR1 and CDR2: SGDLS and YYNGEE. V trimming: 4 bases; J trimming: 3 bases; junction bases outside the gene matches: 8. There are 15 residues in the CDR3. For the CDR3, the DNA is TGTGCCAGCAGCCCACCGCAGGGGGCAAAAGAGACCCAGTACTTC. Amino acid sequence: CASSPPQGAKETQYF.

The gene calls are TRBV6-1 and TRBJ2-2; the D is unclear. Germline CDR1 and CDR2: MNHNS and SASEGT. CDR3 length equals 15 residues. The V end was cut by 4 bases, the J end by 1 base, with 10 bases between. CDR3 DNA sequence: TGTGCCAGCAGTGGACTGACGGTGAACACCGGGGAGCTGTTTTTT. Its protein is CASSGLTVNTGELFF.

This chain links TRBV7-7 with TRBJ2-1, with D possibly TRBD2 on 6 matching bases. Germline V gene data show CDR1 as SSHAT and CDR2 as FNYEAQ (reference sequence). The length of the CDR3 is 13 residues. Trimming removed 6 bases from V and 4 bases from J, with 10 bases in between. The CDR3 sequence: CASSWDFYNEQFF. CDR3 sequence (DNA): TGTGCCAGCAGTTGGGACTTTTACAATGAGCAGTTCTTC.

The chain couples TRBV9 to TRBJ2-3, with 11 bases matching TRBD2. With V trimmed by 0 bases and J by 2 bases, 5 bases remained unmatched. Germline V gene lookup returns CDR1 SGDLS and CDR2 YYNGEE. The CDR3 is made up of 17 amino acids. CDR3 sequence reads: CASSVETSGTFTDTQYF. The CDR3 DNA follows: TGTGCCAGCAGCGTAGAGACTAGCGGGACCTTCACAGATACGCAGTATTTT.

The V gene is TRBV25-1, the J gene TRBJ2-3, with 7 bases matching TRBD1. From germline, CDR1 is MGHDK and CDR2 SYGVNS. Trimming cost V 5 bases and J 3 bases; bases outside gene matches: 8. The CDR3 is 15 amino acids. The CDR3 DNA is TGTGCCAGCAGTCTCGACAGGGCAGGGACAGATACGCAGTATTTT. This sequence encodes CASSLDRAGTDTQYF.

The CDR3 DNA follows: TGTGCCAGCAGTTACCGAGCCCCAGATACGCAGTATTTT. Its translation is CASSYRAPDTQYF. V and J are TRBV27 and TRBJ2-3; D is undetermined. Trimming shortened V by 4 bases and J by 4 bases, and 9 bases separated the two germline ends. CDR1 and CDR2 from the germline V gene are MNHEY and SMNVEV (reference sequence). The length of the CDR3 is 13 residues.

The V and J genes are TRBV28 and TRBJ2-7; 7 bases match TRBD1. Per the germline V gene, CDR1 is MDHEN and CDR2 is SYDVKM. The CDR3 covers 16 residues. The V segment lost 7 bases and the J segment 3 bases; nucleotides outside the gene matches: 15. The CDR3 here is CASTNTGAGGRYEQYF. The CDR3 nucleotides are TGTGCCAGCACGAATACAGGGGCAGGGGGTCGCTACGAGCAGTACTTC.

This clone was found once. V gene TRBV21-1 combines with J gene TRBJ1-1; the table's D call of TRBD1 was not tested on the DNA. TRBV21-1 counts as a pseudogene. The CDR3 has 15 amino acids. In DNA, the CDR3 is TGTGCCAGCAGCAAACGGGACAGGGGGCAGACTGAAGCTTTCTTT. Amino acid sequence: CASSKRDRGQTEAFF.

This clone was recorded once. V gene TRBV6-4 combines with J gene TRBJ2-3; 9 bases align to TRBD1. Germline V gene data show CDR1 as MRHNA and CDR2 as SNTAGT. Trimming at V came to 5 bases and at J to 6 bases, leaving 6 bases not matched to a gene. The CDR3 length is 14 residues. CDR3 sequence reads: CASSPGQGLDTQYF. DNA for the CDR3: TGTGCCAGCAGTCCCGGACAGGGGTTGGATACGCAGTATTTT.

V and J are TRBV6-5 and TRBJ2-5, with TRBD2 matching 8 bases. This CDR3 contains 16 residues. The V gene's germline CDR1 is MNHEY and CDR2 SVGAGI. Germline trimming cut 0 bases from V and 5 bases from J; bases unmatched to any gene: 8. CDR3 in DNA: TGTGCCAGCAGTTACTCTTGGCGAGCGGGAGATGAGACCCAGTACTTC. This gives the protein CASSYSWRAGDETQYF.

V and J are TRBV14 and TRBJ2-2; TRBD1 might be the D (7 bases). V was cut by 1 base and J by 4 bases, with 28 bases left in between. CDR1 is SGHDN, CDR2 FVKESK, per germline. The CDR3 contains 21 residues. For the CDR3, the DNA is TGTGCCAGCAGCCAAGGCCGACAGGGACTCCTGATTAACGCCTTCACCGGGGAGCTGTTTTTT. It codes for CASSQGRQGLLINAFTGELFF. Full variable domain (rest looked up from reference TRBV14 and TRBJ2-2): EAGVTQFPSHSVIEKGQTVTLRCDPISGHDNLYWYRRVMGKEIKFLLHFVKESKQDESGMPNNRFLAERTGGTYSTLKVQPAELEDSGVYFCASSQGRQGLLINAFTGELFFGEGSRLTVL.